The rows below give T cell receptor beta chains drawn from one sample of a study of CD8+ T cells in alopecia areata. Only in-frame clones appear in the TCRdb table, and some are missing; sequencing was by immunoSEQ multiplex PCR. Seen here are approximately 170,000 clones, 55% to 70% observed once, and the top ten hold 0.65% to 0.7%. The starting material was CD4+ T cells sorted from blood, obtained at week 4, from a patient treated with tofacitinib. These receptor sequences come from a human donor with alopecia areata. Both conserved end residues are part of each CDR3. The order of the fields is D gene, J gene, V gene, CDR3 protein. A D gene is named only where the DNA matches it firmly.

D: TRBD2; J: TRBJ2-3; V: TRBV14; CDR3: CASSLEPGGTQYF
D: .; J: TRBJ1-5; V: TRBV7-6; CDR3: CASSLALEQPQHF
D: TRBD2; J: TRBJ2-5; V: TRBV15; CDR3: CATSRPSGSSKTQYF
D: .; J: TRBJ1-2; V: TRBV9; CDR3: CASSESGGVNYGYTF
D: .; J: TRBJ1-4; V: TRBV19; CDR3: CASSTVMGEKLFF
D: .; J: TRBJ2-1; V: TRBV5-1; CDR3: CASSPLSPTRFDEQFF
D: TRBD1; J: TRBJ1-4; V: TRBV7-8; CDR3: CASSLDPGQGFEKLFF
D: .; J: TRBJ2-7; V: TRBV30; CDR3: CAWSVRPRYEQYF
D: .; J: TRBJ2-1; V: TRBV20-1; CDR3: CSVRRGYEQFF
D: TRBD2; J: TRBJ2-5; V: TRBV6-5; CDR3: CASSYSNAGAETQYF
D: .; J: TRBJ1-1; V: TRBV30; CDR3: CAWSPDPGNTEAFF
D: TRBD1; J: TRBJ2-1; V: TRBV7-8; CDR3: CASSLRDRGALEQFF
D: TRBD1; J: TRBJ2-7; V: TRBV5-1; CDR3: CASGTGGSYEQYF
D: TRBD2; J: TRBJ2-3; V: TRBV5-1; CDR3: CASSYGLAGTDTQYF
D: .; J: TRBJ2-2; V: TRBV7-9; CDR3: CASSSSAAAVTGELFF
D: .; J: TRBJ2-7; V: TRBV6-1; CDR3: CASGNVQGSYEQYF
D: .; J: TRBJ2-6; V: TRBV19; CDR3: CASSQQVTGANVLTF
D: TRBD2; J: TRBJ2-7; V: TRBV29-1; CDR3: CSAGWEGEQYF
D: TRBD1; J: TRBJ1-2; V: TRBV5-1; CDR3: CASRLDRRVGYTF
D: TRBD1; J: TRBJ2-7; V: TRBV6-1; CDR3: CASCMDRGASYEQYF
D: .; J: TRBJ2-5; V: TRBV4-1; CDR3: CASRGETNQETQYF
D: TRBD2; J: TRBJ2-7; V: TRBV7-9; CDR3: CASSPGTSAYEQYF
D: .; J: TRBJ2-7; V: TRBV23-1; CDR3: CASSQSSGFYPLREQYF
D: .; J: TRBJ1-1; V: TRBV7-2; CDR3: CASSFLNSNTEAFF
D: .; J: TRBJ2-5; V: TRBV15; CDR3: CATSRGRETQYF
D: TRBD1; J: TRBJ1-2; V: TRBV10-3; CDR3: CASRPLTGGEGYTF
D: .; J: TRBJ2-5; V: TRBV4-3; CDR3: CASSLDGSRETQYF
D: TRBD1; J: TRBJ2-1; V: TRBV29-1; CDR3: CSVDGGTGGPLPEQFF
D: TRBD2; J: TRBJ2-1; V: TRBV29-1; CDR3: CSALTSGRSDEQFF
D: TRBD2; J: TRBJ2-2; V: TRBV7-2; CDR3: CASSSRLAGVRTGELFF
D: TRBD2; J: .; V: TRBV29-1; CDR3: CSVAGTSGSRAEQYF
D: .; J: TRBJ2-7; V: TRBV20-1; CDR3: CSAGGSYEQYF
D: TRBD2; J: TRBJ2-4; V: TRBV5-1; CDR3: CASSLGLVAKNIQYF
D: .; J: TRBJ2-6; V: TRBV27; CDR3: CASSLSGRAASGANVLTF
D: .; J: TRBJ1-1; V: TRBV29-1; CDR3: CSVVRQLVMNTEAFF
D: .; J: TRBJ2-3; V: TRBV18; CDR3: CASSPKGNTDTQYF
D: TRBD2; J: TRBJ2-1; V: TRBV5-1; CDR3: CASSPQTSGRLEQFF
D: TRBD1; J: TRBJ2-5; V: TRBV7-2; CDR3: CASSQTQGAMKTQYF
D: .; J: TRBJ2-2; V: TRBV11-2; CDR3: CASSFHGTGGELFF
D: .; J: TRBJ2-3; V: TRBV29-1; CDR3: CSVVTARTDTQYF
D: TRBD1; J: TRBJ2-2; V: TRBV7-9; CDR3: CASSTTGGRNTGELFF
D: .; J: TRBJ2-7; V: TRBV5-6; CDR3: CASSLGTKDPYEQYF
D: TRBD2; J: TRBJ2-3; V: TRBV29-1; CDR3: CSVDGTITNTDTQYF
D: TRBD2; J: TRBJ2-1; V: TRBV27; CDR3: CASSHPTSGGNEQFF
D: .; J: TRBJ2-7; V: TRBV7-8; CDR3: CASSPLSGSPLYEQYF
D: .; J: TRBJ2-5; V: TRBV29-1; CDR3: CSVAEGARGETQYF